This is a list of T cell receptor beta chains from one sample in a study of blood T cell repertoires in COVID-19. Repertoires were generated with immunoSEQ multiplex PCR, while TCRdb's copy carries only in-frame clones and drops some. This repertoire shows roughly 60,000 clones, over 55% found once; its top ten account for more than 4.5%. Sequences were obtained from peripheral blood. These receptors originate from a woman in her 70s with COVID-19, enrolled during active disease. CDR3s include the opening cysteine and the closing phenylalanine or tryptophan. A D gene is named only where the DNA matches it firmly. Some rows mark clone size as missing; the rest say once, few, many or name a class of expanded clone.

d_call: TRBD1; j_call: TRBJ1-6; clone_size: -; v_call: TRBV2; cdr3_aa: CASSAGLTGRNNSPLHF; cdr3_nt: TGTGCCAGCAGTGCAGGGTTGACAGGGAGAAATAATTCACCCCTCCACTTT
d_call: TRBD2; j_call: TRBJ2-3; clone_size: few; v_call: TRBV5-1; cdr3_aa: CASTTGWEGADTQYF; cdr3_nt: TGCGCCAGCACCACAGGATGGGAGGGAGCAGATACGCAGTATTTT
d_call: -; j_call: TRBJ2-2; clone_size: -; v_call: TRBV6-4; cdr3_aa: CASSDSFQGNTGELFF; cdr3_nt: TGTGCCAGCAGTGACTCGTTCCAGGGAAACACCGGGGAGCTGTTTTTT
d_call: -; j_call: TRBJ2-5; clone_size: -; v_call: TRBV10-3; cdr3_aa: CAISDGSGGETQYF; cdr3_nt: TGTGCCATCAGTGATGGATCAGGGGGGGAGACCCAGTACTTC
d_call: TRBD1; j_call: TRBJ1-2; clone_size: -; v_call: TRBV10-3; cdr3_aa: CAIKEQGANYGYTF; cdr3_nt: TGTGCCATCAAGGAACAGGGGGCGAACTATGGCTACACCTTC
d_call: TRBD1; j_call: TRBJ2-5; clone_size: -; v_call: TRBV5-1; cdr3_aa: CASSLVAGGPETQYF; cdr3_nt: TGCGCCAGCAGCTTGGTCGCAGGGGGCCCAGAGACCCAGTACTTC
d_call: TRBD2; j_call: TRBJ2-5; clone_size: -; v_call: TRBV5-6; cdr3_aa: CASSLALGRAGRETQYF; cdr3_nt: TGTGCCAGCAGCTTGGCCTTAGGGAGGGCAGGAAGGGAGACCCAGTACTTC
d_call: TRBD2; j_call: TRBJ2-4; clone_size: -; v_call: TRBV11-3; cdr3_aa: CASSLDQAGGFSAKNIQYF; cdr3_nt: TGTGCCAGCAGCTTAGACCAAGCGGGAGGGTTCTCAGCCAAAAACATTCAGTACTTC
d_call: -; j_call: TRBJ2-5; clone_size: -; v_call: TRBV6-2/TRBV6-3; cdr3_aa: CASSPPDISGETQYF; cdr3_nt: TGTGCCAGCAGCCCACCGGACATCTCCGGGGAGACCCAGTACTTC
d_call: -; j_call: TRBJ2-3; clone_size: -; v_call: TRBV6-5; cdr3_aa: CASSSGATQYF; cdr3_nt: TGTGCCAGCAGTTCTGGGGCTACGCAGTATTTT
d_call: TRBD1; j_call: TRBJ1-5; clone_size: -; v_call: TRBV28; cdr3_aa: CASSWGQGGNQPQHF; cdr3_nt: TGTGCCAGCAGTTGGGGACAGGGTGGCAATCAGCCCCAGCATTTT
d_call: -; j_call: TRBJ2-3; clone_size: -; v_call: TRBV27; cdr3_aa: CASSSSGVVDTQYF; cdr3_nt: TGTGCCAGCAGTTCCTCGGGGGTCGTCGATACGCAGTATTTT
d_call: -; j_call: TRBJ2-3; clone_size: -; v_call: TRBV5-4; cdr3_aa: CASSSDSSTDTQYF; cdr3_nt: TGTGCCAGCAGCTCGGACAGCAGCACAGATACGCAGTATTTT
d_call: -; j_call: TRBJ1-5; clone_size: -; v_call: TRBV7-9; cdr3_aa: CASSLIGSPAQHF; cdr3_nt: TGTGCCAGCAGCTTAATCGGGAGTCCGGCCCAGCATTTT
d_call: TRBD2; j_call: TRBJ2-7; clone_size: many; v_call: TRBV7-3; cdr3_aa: CASSPTGLAGTYEQYF; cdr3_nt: TGTGCCAGCAGTCCGACCGGACTAGCGGGGACTTACGAGCAGTACTTC
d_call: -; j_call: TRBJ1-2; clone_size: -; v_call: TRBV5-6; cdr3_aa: CASSSLLWQENYGYTF; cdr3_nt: TGTGCCAGCAGCTCCCTTTTGTGGCAGGAAAACTATGGCTACACCTTC
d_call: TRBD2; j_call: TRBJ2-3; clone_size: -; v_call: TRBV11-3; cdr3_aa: CASSKGLAGGSTDTQYF; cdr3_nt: TGTGCCAGCAGCAAGGGACTAGCGGGAGGTAGCACAGATACGCAGTATTTT
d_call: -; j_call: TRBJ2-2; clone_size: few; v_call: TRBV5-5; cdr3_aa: CASSLLPSANGELFF; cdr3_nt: TGTGCCAGCAGCTTGCTCCCCAGCGCAAACGGGGAGCTGTTTTTT
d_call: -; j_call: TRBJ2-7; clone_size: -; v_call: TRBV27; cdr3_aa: CASSAKKGVHEQYF; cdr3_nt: TGTGCCAGCAGTGCAAAGAAGGGGGTCCACGAGCAGTACTTC
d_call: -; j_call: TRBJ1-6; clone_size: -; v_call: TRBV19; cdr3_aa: CASSIDRSQGSSPLHF; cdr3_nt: TGTGCCAGTAGTATAGATCGCAGCCAGGGATCTTCACCCCTCCACTTT
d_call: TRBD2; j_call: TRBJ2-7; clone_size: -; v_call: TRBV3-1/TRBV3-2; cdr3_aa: CASSQEAIAGNYEQYF; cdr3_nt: TGTGCCAGCAGCCAAGAGGCAATAGCGGGGAACTACGAGCAGTACTTC
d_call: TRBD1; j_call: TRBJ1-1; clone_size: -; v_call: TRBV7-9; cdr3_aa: CASSPGTGGTEAFF; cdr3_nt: TGTGCCAGCAGCCCCGGGACAGGGGGCACTGAAGCTTTCTTT
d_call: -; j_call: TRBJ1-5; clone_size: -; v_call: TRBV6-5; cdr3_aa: CASRSLTESNQPQHF; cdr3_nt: TGTGCCAGCAGATCGCTGACAGAGAGCAATCAGCCCCAGCATTTT
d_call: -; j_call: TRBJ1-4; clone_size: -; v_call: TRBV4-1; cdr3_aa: CASSQPLAGLRNEKLFF; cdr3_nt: TGCGCCAGCAGCCAACCCTTGGCAGGGCTGAGGAATGAAAAACTGTTTTTT
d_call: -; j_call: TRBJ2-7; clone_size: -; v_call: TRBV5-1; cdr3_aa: CASSLGQSYEQYF; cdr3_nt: TGCGCCAGCAGCTTAGGACAGTCCTACGAGCAGTACTTC
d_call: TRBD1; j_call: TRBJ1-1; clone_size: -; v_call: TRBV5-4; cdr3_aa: CASSADRVDEAFF; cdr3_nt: TGTGCCAGCAGCGCAGACAGGGTGGATGAAGCTTTCTTT
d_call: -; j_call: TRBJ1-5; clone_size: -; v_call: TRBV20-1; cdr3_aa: CSASTGVNQPQHF; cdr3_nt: TGCAGTGCTAGTACGGGTGTCAATCAGCCCCAGCATTTT
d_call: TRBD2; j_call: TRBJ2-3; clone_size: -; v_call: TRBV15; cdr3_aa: CATSREGTSGIVTDTQYF; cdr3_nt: TGTGCCACCAGCAGAGAAGGGACTAGCGGGATTGTCACAGATACGCAGTATTTT
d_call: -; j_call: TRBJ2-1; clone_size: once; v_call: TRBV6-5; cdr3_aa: CASAVGSSPYNEQFF; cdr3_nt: TGTGCCAGCGCCGTCGGGTCTTCTCCCTACAATGAGCAGTTCTTC
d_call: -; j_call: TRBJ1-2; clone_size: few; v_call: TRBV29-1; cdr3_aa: CSVATTPNYGYTF; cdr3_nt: TGCAGCGTTGCAACTACGCCTAACTATGGCTACACCTTC
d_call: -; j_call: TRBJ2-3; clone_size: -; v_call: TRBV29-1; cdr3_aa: CSVRGVITDTQYF; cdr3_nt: TGCAGCGTCAGGGGGGTAATCACAGATACGCAGTATTTT
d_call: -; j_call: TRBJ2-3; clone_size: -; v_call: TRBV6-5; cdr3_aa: CASRTALSTDTQYF; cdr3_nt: TGTGCCAGCCGGACAGCGCTTAGCACAGATACGCAGTATTTT
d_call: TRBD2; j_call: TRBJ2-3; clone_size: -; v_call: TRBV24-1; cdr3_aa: CATSGDSGRAGTDTQYF; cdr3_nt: TGTGCCACCAGTGGAGATAGCGGGAGGGCTGGCACAGATACGCAGTATTTT
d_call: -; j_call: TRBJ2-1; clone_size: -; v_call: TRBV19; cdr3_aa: CASSILLANNEQFF; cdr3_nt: TGTGCCAGTAGTATACTTCTAGCAAACAATGAGCAGTTCTTC
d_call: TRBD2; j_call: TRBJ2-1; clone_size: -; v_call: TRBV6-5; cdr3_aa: CASSYRASGRNEQFF; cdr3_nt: TGTGCCAGCAGTTACCGGGCTAGCGGGCGCAATGAGCAGTTCTTC
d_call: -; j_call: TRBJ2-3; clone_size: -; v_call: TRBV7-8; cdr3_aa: CASSLGPHPTSTDTQYF; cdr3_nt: TGTGCCAGCAGCTTAGGCCCCCATCCGACTAGCACAGATACGCAGTATTTT
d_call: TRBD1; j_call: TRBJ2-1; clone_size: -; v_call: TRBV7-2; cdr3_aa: CASSSTPGQGEFF; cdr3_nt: TGTGCCAGCAGCTCAACCCCGGGACAGGGGGAGTTCTTC